A single sample gave rise to the 7 T cell receptor beta chains below, sequenced in a study of vaccination effects on CD4 cells after COVID-19. Using viral peptide pools, the ViraFEST assay grew out antigen-specific CD4+ T cells prior to sequencing. Isolating CD4+ T cells followed around nine days of culture. It was between March and December 2020 that the person had a SARS-CoV-2 infection confirmed by PCR. TCRdb keeps only in-frame clones here, not all; method: immunoSEQ multiplex PCR. The table has 55,000 to 90,000 clones, around 70% seen once. Their cognate antigens are unknown. Material: CD4+ T cells from PBMCs cultured with HIV peptides, obtained before COVID-19 vaccination. Subset indicated: HIV-1 Nef peptide pool negative control/reference culture. These receptors were collected from a human donor who had a prior SARS-CoV-2 infection.

The chain is built from TRBV7-2 and TRBJ2-7, with 8 bases that match TRBD2. Losses at the gene ends were 5 bases for V and 5 bases for J; bases not matched to a gene: 11. Germline values: CDR1 SGHTA, CDR2 FQGNSA. The CDR3 has 15 residues. CDR3 in DNA: TGTGCCAGCAGCCCCAGGAGCGGGAGTTATGACGAGCAGTACTTC. It yields the protein CASSPRSGSYDEQYF.

This chain joins TRBV5-6 and TRBJ2-3; TRBD1 or TRBD2 may be the D gene (5 bases each). Germline lookup yields CDR1 SGHDT and CDR2 YYEEEE. The length of the CDR3 is 15 residues. Trimming left V 0 bases short and J 5 bases short, with 13 bases between. The CDR3 spells CASSLGMGDVDTQYF. CDR3 sequence (DNA): TGTGCCAGCAGCTTGGGGATGGGGGATGTAGATACGCAGTATTTT.

The chain is built from TRBV5-1 and TRBJ2-3; D is undetermined. This CDR3 spans 17 amino acids. V lost 4 bases to trimming and J lost 0 bases, with 18 bases between them. Germline values: CDR1 SGHRS, CDR2 YFSETQ. The CDR3 bases are TGCGCCAGCAGCCAAACTGGCGGTCAGAGGAGCACAGATACGCAGTATTTT. Amino acid sequence: CASSQTGGQRSTDTQYF.

V is TRBV13 and J is TRBJ2-7, with a tentative D call TRBD2 (5 bases). The V end was cut by 5 bases, the J end by 4 bases, with 21 bases between. Per the germline V gene, CDR1 is PRHDT and CDR2 is FYEKMQ (reference sequence). The CDR3 covers 16 residues. CDR3 sequence (DNA): TGTGCCAGCAGCGATACGGGGAACCCATCAAAGTACGAGCAGTACTTC. It yields the protein CASSDTGNPSKYEQYF.

The chain joins TRBV19 to TRBJ1-6; 11 bases fit TRBD1. The germline CDR1 and CDR2 sequences are LNHDA and SQIVND (reference sequence). V was pared by 1 base and J by 9 bases, with 8 bases of the junction left unmatched. The CDR3 runs to 17 residues. The DNA for the CDR3 is TGTGCCAGTAGTATAGGATGGACAGGGGGCCGAGGTTCACCCCTCCACTTT. This gives the protein CASSIGWTGGRGSPLHF.

This clone appeared a few times. V and J are TRBV9 and TRBJ2-4; D ambiguous. The CDR3 spans 14 residues. Germline V gene lookup returns CDR1 SGDLS and CDR2 YYNGEE. V lost 3 bases to trimming and J lost 11 bases, with 18 bases between them. The CDR3 loop is CASSGGGSKLVQYF. CDR3 nucleotide sequence: TGTGCCAGCAGCGGAGGTGGGTCGAAACTCGTTCAGTACTTC.

This clone was detected once. V usage is TRBV2 and J usage is TRBJ1-1; the D is unclear. Germline-derived CDR1 and CDR2 are SNHLY and FYNNEI. V shed 3 bases and J shed 1 base, with 18 bases lying between them. The CDR3 extends over 17 amino acids. CDR3 in amino acids: CASSDGSRRKGNTEAFF. The CDR3 coding sequence is TGTGCCAGCAGTGATGGGAGTCGGCGGAAGGGGAACACTGAAGCTTTCTTT.